Given below is one T cell receptor (beta chain) in context. Measured with immunoSEQ multiplex PCR; TCRdb has only the in-frame clones, and not every one. The table records 13,000 to 15,000 clones, 65% to 80% of them present only once. The CDR3 spans 15 residues. The germline CDR1 and CDR2 sequences are MNHNS and SASEGT. Losses at the gene ends were 2 bases for V and 5 bases for J; bases not matched to a gene: 6. This sample stems from a study of graft-versus-host responses after intestinal transplantation. On the study more broadly: Every recipient had anti-thymocyte globulin induction and three to four years of tacrolimus plus steroids.

From the graft tissue, intraepithelial and lamina propria lymphocytes were released through processing. Sequencing was performed on ileum tissue, taken about 26 days after intestinal transplant. The sequence was obtained from a human patient who received an intestinal transplant, so some T cells may come from the graft donor. The chain combines TRBV6-1 with TRBJ2-3, with TRBD2 identical over 8 bases. CDR3 nucleotides: TGTGCCAGCAGTGAAAGCGGGGGCCCGGGAGATACGCAGTATTTT. Protein product: CASSESGGPGDTQYF.